This TCR beta chain was obtained from a study of cytomegalovirus exposure and HLA in healthy donors. Overall study findings and caveats: Apart from CMV serostatus, no immune exposure information was available. An Asian-associated ancestry cluster reportedly showed fewer N-insertions than the approximately 620-donor mean in a later analysis.

V trimming: 1 base; J trimming: 8 bases; junction bases outside the gene matches: 9. Germline CDR1 and CDR2: SGHVS and FQNEAQ. The CDR3 is 16 amino acids. 13 Jbeta primers and 60 Vbeta primers were used for the PCR. Generated by immunoSEQ multiplex PCR, the TCRdb table keeps only in-frame clones and is missing some. The sample includes about 160,000 clones, roughly 79% of them seen just once. On this clone itself: Its antigen remains unknown.

V usage is TRBV7-8 and J usage is TRBJ2-1; 9 bases are shared with TRBD2. The clonotype was recovered from a woman between 35 and 50 years old in good health and CMV-seronegative. What was sequenced was PBMCs. CDR3 nucleotides: TGTGCCAGCAGCTTAGGGGGCGGGAGGGCCTCGGATGAGCAGTTCTTC. The encoded protein is CASSLGGGRASDEQFF.